Listed here is a single T cell receptor (beta chain). The sample is drawn from a study of blood T cell repertoires in COVID-19. Trimming at V came to 4 bases and at J to 1 base, leaving 9 bases not matched to a gene. Germline V gene sequence: CDR1 SGHNT, CDR2 YYREEE (reference sequence). CDR3 size: 18 residues. TCRdb keeps only in-frame clones here, not all; method: immunoSEQ multiplex PCR. Of about 150,000 clones detected, 76% appear once; the ten largest clones hold about 4%. The receptor was isolated from a man aged 60-69 years with acute or convalescent COVID-19. The sample was peripheral blood. The chain uses TRBV5-4 and TRBJ2-3; the match to TRBD2 covers 13 bases. CDR3 sequence reads: CASSPTVGLAGGTDTQYF. The CDR3 nucleotides are TGTGCCAGCAGCCCGACAGTCGGACTAGCGGGAGGCACAGATACGCAGTATTTT.